These T cell receptor beta chains were read from a single sample in a study of shared clonotypes between healthy human individuals. Measured with immunoSEQ multiplex PCR; TCRdb has only the in-frame clones, and not every one. The table has about 2.5 million clones, 85% to 95% seen once. The sample was naive CD4+ T cells from PBMCs. The receptors derive from a man between 18 and 35 years old in good health. Some clones in this sample may be carry-over from other donors' samples. The CDR3 runs from the conserved cysteine through the conserved F or W. A D gene is named only where the DNA matches it firmly. The listing skips clone size in some rows; elsewhere it reads once, few, many or a size class.

.	.	TRBV7-2	TRBJ2-2	TGTGCCAGCAGCTTAGAACGCCGGGTGCCCGGGGAGCTGTTTTTT	CASSLERRVPGELFF
.	.	TRBV11-3	TRBJ1-4	TGTGCCAGCAGCTTAAAGTCACGGGGGGCGCCGCGCGAAAAACTGTTTTTT	CASSLKSRGAPREKLFF
TRBD2	.	TRBV19	TRBJ2-2	TGTGCCAGTAGTATAGTTGGACTAGCGGGAGGGAAAGCGAACACCGGGGAGCTGTTTTTT	CASSIVGLAGGKANTGELFF
TRBD1	.	TRBV28	TRBJ1-3	TGTGCCAGCAGTTTAAATACAGGGGGCACTGGAAACACCATATATTTT	CASSLNTGGTGNTIYF
TRBD2	once	TRBV28	TRBJ2-2	TGTGCCAGCAGAGACCAGGGACTAGCGGGAGCCGGGGAGCTGTTTTTT	CASRDQGLAGAGELFF
.	.	TRBV28	TRBJ2-1	TGTGCCAGCAGTTTATGGAAAGGAGTCTTGGATGAGCAGTTCTTC	CASSLWKGVLDEQFF
.	.	TRBV7-2	TRBJ1-2	TGTGCCAGCAGTTTAGATGGGGCTCCCCGGGGCTACACCTTC	CASSLDGAPRGYTF
TRBD1	.	TRBV5-1	TRBJ1-4	TGCGCCAGCAGCAGCAGGGGGCAAACTAATGAAAAACTGTTTTTT	CASSSRGQTNEKLFF
.	.	TRBV11-1	TRBJ2-5	TGTGCCAGCAGCACTCCGGGACTCCAACACCAAGAGACCCAGTACTTC	CASSTPGLQHQETQYF
TRBD1	.	TRBV6-1	TRBJ2-7	TGTGCCAGCATCCGGGACAGGGAATCCTACGAGCAGTACTTC	CASIRDRESYEQYF
TRBD2	.	TRBV7-9	TRBJ2-7	TGTGCCAGCAGCCTCGGGACTAGCGGGAGGATGTACGAGCAGTACTTC	CASSLGTSGRMYEQYF
.	few	TRBV5-4	TRBJ1-4	TGTGCCAGCAGCGGGAGGGACATGGGAGGAAAACTGTTTTTT	CASSGRDMGGKLFF
.	.	TRBV5-1	TRBJ2-1	TGCGCCAGCAGCTCGCAGGCTGCCTACAATGAGCAGTTCTTC	CASSSQAAYNEQFF
.	few	TRBV6-6	TRBJ1-5	TGTGCCAGCAGTCTTAGCAATCAGCCCCAGCATTTT	CASSLSNQPQHF
.	.	TRBV5-1	TRBJ2-1	TGCGCCAGCAGACCAGGACAGTTTATCTACAATGAGCAGTTCTTC	CASRPGQFIYNEQFF
TRBD2	.	TRBV2	TRBJ2-3	TGTGCCAGCAGTGATGAGGCGGGAGGTACGCAGTATTTT	CASSDEAGGTQYF
.	.	TRBV7-9	TRBJ1-5	TGTGCCAGCAGCTTAGGGGGTGGCGGTGGCAATCAGCCCCAGCATTTT	CASSLGGGGGNQPQHF
TRBD1	.	TRBV28	TRBJ2-7	TGTGCCAGCGGGGACAGTTCCTACGAGCAGTACTTC	CASGDSSYEQYF
.	.	TRBV5-6	TRBJ2-5	TGTGCCAGCAGCCAACTCTCACTGCAGGGGTGGGAAGAGACCCAGTACTTC	CASSQLSLQGWEETQYF
.	.	TRBV9	TRBJ1-4	TGTGCCAGCAGCGTAGACAGGGCTCGAGAAAAACTGTTTTTT	CASSVDRAREKLFF
.	.	TRBV7-2	TRBJ1-2	TGTGCCAGCAGCCGACTTGGGAATCGGGGCTACACCTTC	CASSRLGNRGYTF
.	.	TRBV29-1	TRBJ2-7	TGCAGCGTTGAAGAAGGGCAGGTCAGCGAGCAGTACTTC	CSVEEGQVSEQYF
.	.	TRBV6-5	TRBJ1-1	TGTGCCAGCAGTGGGAGGGGTTCGATGCACACTGAAGCTTTCTTT	CASSGRGSMHTEAFF
TRBD1	once	TRBV28	TRBJ1-3	TGTGCCAGCAGTTTACGTCAGGGGGACGGAAACACCATATATTTT	CASSLRQGDGNTIYF
.	.	TRBV7-2	TRBJ2-3	TGTGCCAGCAGCTTAGCGCTCGCTAGCGGCACAGATACGCAGTATTTT	CASSLALASGTDTQYF
TRBD1	once	TRBV13	TRBJ1-2	TGTGCCAGCAGCGCCGGGACAGAAGCTAACTATGGCTACACCTTC	CASSAGTEANYGYTF
TRBD1	.	TRBV6-1	TRBJ2-5	TGTGCCAGCACCCCAGTTGGGACAGATAGAGAGACCCAGTACTTC	CASTPVGTDRETQYF
.	few	TRBV7-6	TRBJ2-5	TGTGCCAGCAGCACTACACAAGAGACCCAGTACTTC	CASSTTQETQYF
.	few	TRBV19	TRBJ1-2	TGTGCCAGTAGTATAAAAGGGAAAGGCTACACCTTC	CASSIKGKGYTF
.	.	TRBV19	TRBJ1-2	TGTGCTACCAGTAACCCCGGAGGCTATGGCTACACCTTC	CATSNPGGYGYTF
.	.	TRBV7-2	TRBJ2-3	TGTGCCAGCAGCCAAGTCGGAAAGCGTATAACAGATACGCAGTATTTT	CASSQVGKRITDTQYF
.	.	TRBV15	TRBJ1-1	TGTGCCACCAGCGGCCTACAGGGACTCCATTTGAACACTGAAGCTTTCTTT	CATSGLQGLHLNTEAFF
.	.	TRBV7-8	TRBJ2-5	TGTGCCAGCAGCTTAGTAGGGACCACCAAGCCTAGAGAGACCCAGTACTTC	CASSLVGTTKPRETQYF
.	.	TRBV5-1	TRBJ2-5	TGCGCCAGCAGCTTGGCCGCGGGGTTGAAGACCCAGTACTTC	CASSLAAGLKTQYF
.	.	TRBV4-2	TRBJ2-3	TGTGCCAGCAGCACAGGGAAACGCACAGATACGCAGTATTTT	CASSTGKRTDTQYF
.	once	TRBV13	TRBJ2-7	TGTGCCAGCAGCTCAGGGCGGAAAAACTACGAGCAGTACTTC	CASSSGRKNYEQYF
TRBD1	.	TRBV5-1	TRBJ1-4	TGCGCCAGCAGTTTCCAGGGGGCGGATGAAAAACTGTTTTTT	CASSFQGADEKLFF
.	.	TRBV5-1	TRBJ2-3	TGCGCCAGCAGCTTAGGAGTGTTGAACACAGATACGCAGTATTTT	CASSLGVLNTDTQYF
.	.	TRBV6-1	TRBJ2-7	TGTGCCAGCAGTGAAACGCCAGGAACTTACTACGAGCAGTACTTC	CASSETPGTYYEQYF
.	.	TRBV29-1	TRBJ2-3	TGCAGCGGGGGAGAGGAAACAGATACGCAGTATTTT	CSGGEETDTQYF
.	.	TRBV28	TRBJ2-6	TGTGCCAGCAGTCGGGACCTCTCTGGGGCCAACGTCCTGACTTTC	CASSRDLSGANVLTF
TRBD1	.	TRBV5-4	TRBJ2-7	TGTGCCAGCAGCACCCCGGGACAGGGATACGAGCAGTACTTC	CASSTPGQGYEQYF
TRBD2	.	TRBV19	TRBJ2-3	TGTGCCAGTAGTACTCGACTAGCGGGAGCCATACGTACGCATACGCAGTATTTT	CASSTRLAGAIRTHTQYF
.	.	TRBV19	TRBJ2-1	TGTGCCAGTAGTGTAACAGGGAACACCTACAATGAGCAGTTCTTC	CASSVTGNTYNEQFF
TRBD1	.	TRBV7-9	TRBJ2-7	TGTGCCAGCAGCATCGGGACAGGGGGCGATGGGACCTACGAGCAGTACTTC	CASSIGTGGDGTYEQYF
TRBD1	.	TRBV9	TRBJ2-3	TGTGCCAGCAGCCGAACACTGAGACAGGGGGCAGATACGCAGTATTTT	CASSRTLRQGADTQYF
.	.	TRBV4-1	TRBJ1-4	TGCGCCAGCAGCCAAGGGGTGGGGTTGAGTGAAAAACTGTTTTTT	CASSQGVGLSEKLFF
.	.	TRBV9	TRBJ2-7	TGTGCCAGCAGCGTAGGACCTGACTACGAGCAGTACTTC	CASSVGPDYEQYF